This TCR beta chain was documented in a study of T cells in Graves' hyperthyroidism and ophthalmopathy. Study-level points and caveats: Separation of ophthalmopathy from stable hyperthyroidism was achieved by a 13 V-J model.

This clonotype has just a few counts. The antigen is unknown. CDR3 length: 15 amino acids. Trimming took off 4 bases at V and 0 bases at J, with 10 bases between the two ends. CDR1 MNHEY and CDR2 SVGAGI come from the germline V gene. Any patient presenting with uncontrolled infection, other autoimmune disease, pregnancy or lactation was left out. Clinical symptoms, serum thyroxine, TRAb, thyroid ultrasound and orbital computed tomography established diagnosis. The authors obtained PBMCs from roughly 10 ml of fresh peripheral blood. TCR beta CDR3 regions were amplified from RNA. First-round RT-PCR with HTBI primers amplified the TCR CDR3 region. TCRdb itself ran the multiplex PCR reads through MiXCR, one entry per CDR3 protein. The table has about 600,000 distinct CDR3 sequences, more than 15% seen once.

Sequencing was carried out using blood. The sequence was obtained from a woman aged 40 to 49 with Graves' ophthalmopathy. The chain carries TRBV6-5 and TRBJ1-5; weak D call: TRBD1 (5 bases). The CDR3 DNA reads as TGTGCCAGCAGTTCCTCAGGGATTAGCAATCAGCCCCAGCATTTT. Its protein product is CASSSSGISNQPQHF.